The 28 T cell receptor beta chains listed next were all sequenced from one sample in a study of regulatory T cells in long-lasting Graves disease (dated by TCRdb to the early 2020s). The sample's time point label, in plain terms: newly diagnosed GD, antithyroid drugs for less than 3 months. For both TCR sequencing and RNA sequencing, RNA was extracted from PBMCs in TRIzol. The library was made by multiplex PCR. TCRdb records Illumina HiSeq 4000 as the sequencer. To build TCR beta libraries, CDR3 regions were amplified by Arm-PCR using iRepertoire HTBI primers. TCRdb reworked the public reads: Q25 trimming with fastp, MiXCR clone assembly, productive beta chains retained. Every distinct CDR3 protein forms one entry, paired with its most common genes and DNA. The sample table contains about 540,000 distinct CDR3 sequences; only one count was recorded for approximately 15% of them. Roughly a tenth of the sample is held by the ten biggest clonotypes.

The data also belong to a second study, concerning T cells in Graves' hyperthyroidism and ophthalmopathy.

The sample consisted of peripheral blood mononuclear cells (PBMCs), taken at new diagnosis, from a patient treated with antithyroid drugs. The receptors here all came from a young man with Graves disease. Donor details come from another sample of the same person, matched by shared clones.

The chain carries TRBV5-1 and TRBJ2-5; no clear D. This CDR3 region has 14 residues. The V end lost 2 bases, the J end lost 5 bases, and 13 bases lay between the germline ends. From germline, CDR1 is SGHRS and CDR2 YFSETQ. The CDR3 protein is CASSLSSSDETQYF. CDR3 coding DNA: TGCGCCAGCAGCTTAAGTAGCAGCGACGAGACCCAGTACTTC.

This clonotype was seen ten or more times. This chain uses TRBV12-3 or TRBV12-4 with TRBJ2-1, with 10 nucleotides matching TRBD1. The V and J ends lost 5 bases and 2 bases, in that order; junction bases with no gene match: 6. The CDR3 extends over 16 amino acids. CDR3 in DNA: TGTGCCAGCAGTCCCTGGACAGGGGGGGCCTACAATGAGCAGTTCTTC. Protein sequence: CASSPWTGGAYNEQFF.

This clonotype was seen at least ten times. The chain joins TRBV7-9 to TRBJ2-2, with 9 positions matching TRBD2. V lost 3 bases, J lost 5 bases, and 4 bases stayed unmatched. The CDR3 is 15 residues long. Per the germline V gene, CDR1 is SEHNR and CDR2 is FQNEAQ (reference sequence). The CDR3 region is CASSFGTSGTGELFF. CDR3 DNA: TGTGCCAGCAGCTTCGGTACTAGCGGGACCGGGGAGCTGTTTTTT.

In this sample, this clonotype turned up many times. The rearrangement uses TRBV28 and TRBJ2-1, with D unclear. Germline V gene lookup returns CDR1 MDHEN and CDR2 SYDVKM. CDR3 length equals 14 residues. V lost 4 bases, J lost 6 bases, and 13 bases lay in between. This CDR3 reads CASSSTDLLNEQFF. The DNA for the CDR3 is TGTGCCAGCAGTTCAACGGACCTCCTCAATGAGCAGTTCTTC.

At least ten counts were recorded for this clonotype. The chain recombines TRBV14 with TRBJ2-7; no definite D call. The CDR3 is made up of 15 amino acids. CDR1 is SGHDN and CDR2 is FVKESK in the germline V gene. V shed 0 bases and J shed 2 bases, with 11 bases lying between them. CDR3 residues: CASSQDDQDPYEQYF. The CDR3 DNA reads TGTGCCAGCAGCCAAGATGATCAGGACCCCTACGAGCAGTACTTC.

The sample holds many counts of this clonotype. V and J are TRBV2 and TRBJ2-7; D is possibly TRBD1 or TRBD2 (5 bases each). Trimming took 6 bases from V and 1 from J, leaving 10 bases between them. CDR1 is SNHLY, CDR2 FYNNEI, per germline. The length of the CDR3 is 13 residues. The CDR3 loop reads CASRGEPSYEQYF. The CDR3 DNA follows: TGTGCCAGCAGGGGGGAGCCTTCCTACGAGCAGTACTTC.

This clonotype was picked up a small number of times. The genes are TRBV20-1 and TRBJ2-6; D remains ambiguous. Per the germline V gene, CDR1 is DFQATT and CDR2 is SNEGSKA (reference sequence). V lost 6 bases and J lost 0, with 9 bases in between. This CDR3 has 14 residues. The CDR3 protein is CSAPSDSGANVLTF. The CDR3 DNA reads TGCAGTGCCCCGTCGGACTCTGGGGCCAACGTCCTGACTTTC.

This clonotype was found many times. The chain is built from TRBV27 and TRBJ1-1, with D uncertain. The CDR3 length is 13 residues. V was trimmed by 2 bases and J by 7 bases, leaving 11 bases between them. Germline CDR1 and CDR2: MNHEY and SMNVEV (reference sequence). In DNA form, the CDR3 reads TGTGCCAGCAGTTTAGAAGGGCGTGTTGAAGCTTTCTTT. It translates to CASSLEGRVEAFF.

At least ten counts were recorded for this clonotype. The CDR3 DNA sequence: TGTGCCAGCAGTTTAGGGGCGGGCCGAACCTACGAGCAGTACTTC. Its translation: CASSLGAGRTYEQYF. The chain joins TRBV12-3 or TRBV12-4 to TRBJ2-7; D is possibly TRBD2 (5 bases). The CDR3 loop spans 15 amino acids. V gave up 1 base and J gave up 2 bases, with 12 bases separating them.

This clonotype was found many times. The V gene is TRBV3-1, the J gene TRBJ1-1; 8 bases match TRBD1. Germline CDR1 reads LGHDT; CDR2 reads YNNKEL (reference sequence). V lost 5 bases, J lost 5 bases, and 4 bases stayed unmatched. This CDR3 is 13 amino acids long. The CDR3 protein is CASSSWTGTEAFF. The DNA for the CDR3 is TGTGCCAGCAGCTCCTGGACAGGGACTGAAGCTTTCTTT.

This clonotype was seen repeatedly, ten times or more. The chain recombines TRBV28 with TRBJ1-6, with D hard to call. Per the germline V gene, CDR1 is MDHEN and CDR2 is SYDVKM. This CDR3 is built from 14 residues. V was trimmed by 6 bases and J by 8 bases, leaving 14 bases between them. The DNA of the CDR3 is TGTGCCAGCAGGTCAGGATCCCGGGATTCACCCCTCCACTTT. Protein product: CASRSGSRDSPLHF. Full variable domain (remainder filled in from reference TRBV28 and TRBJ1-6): DVKVTQSSRYLVKRTGEKVFLECVQDMDHENMFWYRQDPGLGLRLIYFSYDVKMKEKGDIPEGYSVSREKKERFSLILESASTNQTSMYLCASRSGSRDSPLHFGNGTRLTVT.

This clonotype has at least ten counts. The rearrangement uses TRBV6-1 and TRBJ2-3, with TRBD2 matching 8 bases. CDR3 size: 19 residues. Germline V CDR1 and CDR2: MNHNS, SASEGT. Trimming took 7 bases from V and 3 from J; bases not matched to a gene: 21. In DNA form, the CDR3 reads TGTGCCAGCACCAAACTTCCCCGTATAGCGGGGCCGGGGACAGATACGCAGTATTTT. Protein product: CASTKLPRIAGPGTDTQYF.

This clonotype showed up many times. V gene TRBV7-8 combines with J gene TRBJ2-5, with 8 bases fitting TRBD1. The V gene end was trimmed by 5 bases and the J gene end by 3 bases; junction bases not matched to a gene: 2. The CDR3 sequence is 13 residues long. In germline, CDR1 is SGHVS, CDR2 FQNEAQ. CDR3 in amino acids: CASSRGQEETQYF. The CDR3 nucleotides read TGTGCCAGCAGCAGGGGACAGGAAGAGACCCAGTACTTC.

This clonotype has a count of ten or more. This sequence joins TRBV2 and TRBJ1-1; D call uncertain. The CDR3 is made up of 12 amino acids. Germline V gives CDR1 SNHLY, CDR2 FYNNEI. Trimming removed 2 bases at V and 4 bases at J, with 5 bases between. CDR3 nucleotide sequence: TGTGCCAGCAGTGAAACGGGCACTGAAGCTTTCTTT. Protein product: CASSETGTEAFF.

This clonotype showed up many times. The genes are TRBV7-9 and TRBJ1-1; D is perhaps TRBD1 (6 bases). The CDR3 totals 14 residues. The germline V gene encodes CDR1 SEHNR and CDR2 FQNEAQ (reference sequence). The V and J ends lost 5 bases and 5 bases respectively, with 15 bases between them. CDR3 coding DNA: TGTGCCAGCAGCCTTGGGCAGGGGCGGACTGAAGCTTTCTTT. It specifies CASSLGQGRTEAFF.

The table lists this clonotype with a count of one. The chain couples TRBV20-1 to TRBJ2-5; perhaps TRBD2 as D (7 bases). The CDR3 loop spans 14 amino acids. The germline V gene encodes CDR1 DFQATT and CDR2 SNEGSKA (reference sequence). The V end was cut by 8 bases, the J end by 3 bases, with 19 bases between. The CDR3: CSRGATGPEETQYF. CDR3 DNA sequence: TGCAGTCGGGGGGCGACTGGGCCAGAAGAGACCCAGTACTTC.

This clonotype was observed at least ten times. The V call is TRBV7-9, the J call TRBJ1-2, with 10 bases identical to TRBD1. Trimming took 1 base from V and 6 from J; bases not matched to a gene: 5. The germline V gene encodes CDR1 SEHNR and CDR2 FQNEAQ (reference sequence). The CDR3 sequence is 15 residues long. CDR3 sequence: CASSLGTGGTDGYTF. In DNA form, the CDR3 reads TGTGCCAGCAGCTTAGGGACAGGGGGAACGGATGGCTACACCTTC. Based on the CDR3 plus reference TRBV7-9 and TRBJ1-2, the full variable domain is DTGVSQNPRHKITKRGQNVTFRCDPISEHNRLYWYRQTLGQGPEFLTYFQNEAQLEKSRLLSDRFSAERPKGSFSTLEIQRTEQGDSAMYLCASSLGTGGTDGYTFGSGTRLTVV.

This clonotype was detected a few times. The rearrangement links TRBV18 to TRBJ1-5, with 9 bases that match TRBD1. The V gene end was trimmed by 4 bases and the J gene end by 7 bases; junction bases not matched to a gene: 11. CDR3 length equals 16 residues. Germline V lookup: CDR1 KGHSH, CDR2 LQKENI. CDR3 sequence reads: CASSRVTQGAGQPQHF. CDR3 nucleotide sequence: TGTGCCAGCTCACGAGTTACACAGGGGGCCGGACAGCCCCAGCATTTT.

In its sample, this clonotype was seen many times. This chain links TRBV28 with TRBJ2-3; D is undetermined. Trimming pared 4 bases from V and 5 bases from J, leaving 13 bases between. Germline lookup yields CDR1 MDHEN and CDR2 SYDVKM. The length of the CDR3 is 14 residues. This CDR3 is CASSSLTLGDTQYF. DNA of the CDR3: TGTGCCAGCAGTTCTCTCACCCTTGGAGATACGCAGTATTTT.

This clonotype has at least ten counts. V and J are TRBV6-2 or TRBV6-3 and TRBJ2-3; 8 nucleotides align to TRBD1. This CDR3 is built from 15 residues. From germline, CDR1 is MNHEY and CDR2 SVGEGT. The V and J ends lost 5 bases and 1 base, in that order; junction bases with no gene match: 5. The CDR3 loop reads CASSEPGQGTDTQYF. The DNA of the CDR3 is TGTGCCAGCAGTGAGCCGGGACAGGGCACAGATACGCAGTATTTT.

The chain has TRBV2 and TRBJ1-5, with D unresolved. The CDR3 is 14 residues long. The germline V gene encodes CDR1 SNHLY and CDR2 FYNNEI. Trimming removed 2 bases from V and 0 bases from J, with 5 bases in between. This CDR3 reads CASSESDSNQPQHF. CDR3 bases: TGTGCCAGCAGTGAATCGGATAGCAATCAGCCCCAGCATTTT.

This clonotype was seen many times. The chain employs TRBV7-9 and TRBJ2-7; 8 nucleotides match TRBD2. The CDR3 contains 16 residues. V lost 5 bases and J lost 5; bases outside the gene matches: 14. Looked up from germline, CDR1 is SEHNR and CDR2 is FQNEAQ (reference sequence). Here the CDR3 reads CASSTPRSGSLNEQYF. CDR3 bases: TGTGCCAGCAGCACTCCCAGGAGCGGGAGTCTGAACGAGCAGTACTTC.

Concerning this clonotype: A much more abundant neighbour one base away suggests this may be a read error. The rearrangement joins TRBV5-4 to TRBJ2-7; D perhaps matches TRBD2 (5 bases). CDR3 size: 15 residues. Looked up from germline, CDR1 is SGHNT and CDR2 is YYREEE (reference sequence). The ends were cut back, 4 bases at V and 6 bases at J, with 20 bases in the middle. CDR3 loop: CASSDKMYSAGEQYF. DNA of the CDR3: TGTGCCAGCAGCGACAAAATGTATTCTGCGGGCGAGCAGTACTTC.

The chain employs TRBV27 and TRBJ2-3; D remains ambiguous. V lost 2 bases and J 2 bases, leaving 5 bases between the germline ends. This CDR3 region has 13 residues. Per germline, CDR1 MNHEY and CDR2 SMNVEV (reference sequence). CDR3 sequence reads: CASSLKYTDTQYF. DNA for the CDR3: TGTGCCAGCAGTTTAAAGTACACAGATACGCAGTATTTT.

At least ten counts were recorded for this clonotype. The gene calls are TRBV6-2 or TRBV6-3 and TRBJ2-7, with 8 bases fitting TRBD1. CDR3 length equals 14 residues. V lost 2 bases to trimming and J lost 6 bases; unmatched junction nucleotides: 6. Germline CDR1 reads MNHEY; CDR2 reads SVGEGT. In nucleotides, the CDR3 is TGTGCCAGCAGTTACGGGACAGGAAGTGGCGAGCAGTACTTC. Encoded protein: CASSYGTGSGEQYF.

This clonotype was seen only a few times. CDR3 sequence: CASHRMGTGKNIQYF. CDR3 sequence (DNA): TGTGCCAGCCACCGGATGGGGACCGGTAAAAACATTCAGTACTTC. The chain recombines TRBV6-1 with TRBJ2-4; D possibly uses TRBD1 or TRBD2 (5 bases each). Trimming removed 8 bases at V and 4 bases at J, with 18 bases between. The CDR3 loop spans 15 amino acids. Germline loops: CDR1 MNHNS, CDR2 SASEGT.

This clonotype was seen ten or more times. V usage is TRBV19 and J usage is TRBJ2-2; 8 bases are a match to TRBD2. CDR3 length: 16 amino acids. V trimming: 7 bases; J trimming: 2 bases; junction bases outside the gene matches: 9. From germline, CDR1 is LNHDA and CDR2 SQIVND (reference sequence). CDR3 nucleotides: TGTGCCAGTAAAAACCCTAGCGGGTCTAACACCGGGGAGCTGTTTTTT. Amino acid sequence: CASKNPSGSNTGELFF.

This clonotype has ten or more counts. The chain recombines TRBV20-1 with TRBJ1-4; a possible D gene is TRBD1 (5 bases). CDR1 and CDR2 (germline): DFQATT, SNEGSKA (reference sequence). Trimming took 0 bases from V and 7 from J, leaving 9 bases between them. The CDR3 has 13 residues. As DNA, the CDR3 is TGCAGTGCTAGAGAGCAGGGTCCTGAAAAACTGTTTTTT. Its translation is CSAREQGPEKLFF.